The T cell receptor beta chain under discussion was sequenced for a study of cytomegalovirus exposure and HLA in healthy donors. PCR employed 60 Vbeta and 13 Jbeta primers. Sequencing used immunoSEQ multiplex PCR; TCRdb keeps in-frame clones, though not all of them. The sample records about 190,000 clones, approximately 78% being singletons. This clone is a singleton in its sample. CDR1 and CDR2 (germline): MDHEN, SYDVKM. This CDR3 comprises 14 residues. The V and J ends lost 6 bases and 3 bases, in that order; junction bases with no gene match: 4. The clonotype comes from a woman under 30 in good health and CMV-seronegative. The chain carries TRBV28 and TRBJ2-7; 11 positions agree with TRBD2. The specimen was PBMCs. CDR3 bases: TGTGCCAGCAGCACTAGCGGGAGAATCTACGAGCAGTACTTC. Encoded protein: CASSTSGRIYEQYF.